Below, 20 T cell receptor beta chains from the same sample are listed, as sequenced in a study of Graves' ophthalmopathy and Graves' hyperthyroidism. RNA served as the template for amplifying TCR beta CDR3 regions. Second-round multiplex PCR followed a first-round RT-PCR using HTBI primers. From the multiplex PCR reads, TCRdb called clonotypes with MiXCR, one entry per CDR3 protein. The profile covers 450,000 or so distinct CDR3 sequences, with approximately 15% appearing a single time and 8% to 10% taken by the ten largest. Sequenced input: blood. These receptors came from a woman in her 30s with Graves' ophthalmopathy.

This clonotype was seen many times. The chain couples TRBV6-2 or TRBV6-3 to TRBJ1-2, with D perhaps matching TRBD1 (6 bases). Trimming stripped 6 bases from V and 6 bases from J, with 20 bases between. The CDR3 consists of 15 residues. CDR1 and CDR2 (germline): MNHEY, SVGEGT. CDR3: CASSPREGGPDGYTF. The CDR3 DNA is TGTGCCAGCAGCCCCAGGGAAGGGGGACCAGATGGCTACACCTTC.

Ten or more counts support this clonotype. This chain uses TRBV6-5 with TRBJ1-2; no reliable D call. V was clipped by 3 bases and J by 2 bases, with 7 bases between them. Germline values: CDR1 MNHEY, CDR2 SVGAGI. The CDR3 extends over 13 amino acids. This CDR3 is CASSYAENYGYTF. The CDR3 region has the DNA TGTGCCAGCAGTTATGCCGAGAACTATGGCTACACCTTC.

This clonotype was found many times. V gene TRBV5-1 combines with J gene TRBJ2-7; D could derive from TRBD1 or TRBD2 (5 bases each). V was shortened by 4 bases and J by 7 bases, with 12 bases between the two germline ends. Germline V gene data show CDR1 as SGHRS and CDR2 as YFSETQ. CDR3 length: 12 amino acids. CDR3 residues: CASSRMGVEQYF. DNA of the CDR3: TGCGCCAGCAGCCGAATGGGGGTTGAGCAGTACTTC.

This clonotype was counted ten times or more. The J gene is TRBJ2-7, the V gene TRBV6-2 or TRBV6-3; D is perhaps TRBD1 (5 bases). This CDR3 has 12 residues. Germline V gene data show CDR1 as MNHEY and CDR2 as SVGEGT. The V gene lost 2 bases and the J gene lost 3 bases, with 5 bases spanning the gap. DNA for the CDR3: TGTGCCAGCAGTTACCAGGGCTACGAGCAGTACTTC. Translated: CASSYQGYEQYF.

This clonotype occurred many times. This chain uses TRBV6-1 with TRBJ1-2; 7 bases line up with TRBD1. V was clipped by 3 bases and J by 5 bases; unmatched bases: 3. This CDR3 contains 13 residues. The germline gives CDR1 MNHNS, CDR2 SASEGT. CDR3 protein: CASSERQGYGYTF. The CDR3 DNA reads as TGTGCCAGCAGTGAGAGACAGGGATATGGCTACACCTTC.

CDR3 bases: TGTGCCAGCAGGACTTCGGGCACTGAAGCTTTCTTT. Translation: CASRTSGTEAFF. J is TRBJ1-1 and V is TRBV6-1; D is undetermined. V gave up 6 bases and J gave up 4 bases, with 9 bases separating them. Per germline, CDR1 MNHNS and CDR2 SASEGT. This CDR3 has 12 residues.

This clonotype was recorded at least ten times. The gene calls are TRBV12-5 and TRBJ1-5; TRBD1 agrees at 9 bases. Germline CDR1 is LGHNT and CDR2 is FRNRAP. V shed 6 bases and J 0 bases; nucleotides not matched to a gene: 12. This CDR3 has 18 amino acids. CDR3 residues: CASGLLGTGSRSNQPQHF. CDR3 DNA: TGTGCTAGTGGCTTGCTCGGGACAGGGAGTCGTAGCAATCAGCCCCAGCATTTT.

This clonotype was counted at least ten times. The chain combines TRBV19 with TRBJ2-4; maybe TRBD1 (5 bases). This CDR3 has 15 residues. The V and J ends lost 4 bases and 7 bases respectively, with 17 bases between them. Germline CDR1 reads LNHDA; CDR2 reads SQIVND (reference sequence). CDR3 DNA: TGTGCCAGTAGTAGCCCCGGCGACAGACTGAACATTCAGTACTTC. It yields the protein CASSSPGDRLNIQYF.

This clonotype was picked up many times. V and J are TRBV6-1 and TRBJ1-6; the D gene is possibly TRBD1 (5 bases). There are 15 residues in the CDR3. Germline V gene data show CDR1 as MNHNS and CDR2 as SASEGT. V lost 3 bases and J 5 bases, leaving 11 bases between the germline ends. Written as DNA, the CDR3 is TGTGCCAGCAGTGACAGAGGGACGAATAATTCACCCCTCCACTTT. Its protein product is CASSDRGTNNSPLHF.

This sequence joins TRBV24-1 and TRBJ2-7; TRBD2 matches at 9 bases. Germline-derived CDR1 and CDR2 are KGHDR and SFDVKD. The V gene end was trimmed by 5 bases and the J gene end by 6 bases; junction bases not matched to a gene: 10. CDR3 length equals 15 residues. CDR3 protein: CATSATGTSLVEQYF. Here the CDR3 DNA reads TGTGCCACCAGTGCCACCGGGACTAGCCTCGTCGAGCAGTACTTC.

This clonotype appeared many times. The chain uses TRBV28 and TRBJ2-5; the D gene is possibly TRBD1 (6 bases). V shed 7 bases and J shed 7 bases, with 16 bases lying between them. From germline, CDR1 is MDHEN and CDR2 SYDVKM. The CDR3 is 13 residues long. DNA of the CDR3: TGTGCCAGCAACCCGACAGGTGGGATGACCCAGTACTTC. It yields the protein CASNPTGGMTQYF.

This clonotype came up many times. The chain joins TRBV7-9 to TRBJ2-7; 7 bases map to TRBD1. The CDR3 contains 15 residues. Germline V gene lookup returns CDR1 SEHNR and CDR2 FQNEAQ (reference sequence). After removal of 2 bases from V and 4 bases from J, the junction contained 8 bases not matched to a gene. CDR3 in DNA: TGTGCCAGCAGCTTAAGGGGACAGAAGAGGTACGAGCAGTACTTC. The encoded protein is CASSLRGQKRYEQYF. The full variable domain, its missing parts supplied by reference TRBV7-9 and TRBJ2-7, is DTGVSQNPRHKITKRGQNVTFRCDPISEHNRLYWYRQTLGQGPEFLTYFQNEAQLEKSRLLSDRFSAERPKGSFSTLEIQRTEQGDSAMYLCASSLRGQKRYEQYFGPGTRLTVT.

This clonotype was observed many times. The chain links TRBV27 to TRBJ1-1; unclear D gene. The CDR3 spans 10 residues. From germline, CDR1 is MNHEY and CDR2 SMNVEV (reference sequence). V lost 7 bases, J lost 7 bases, and 7 bases lay in between. The CDR3 spells CASNPCEAFF. In DNA, the CDR3 is TGTGCCAGCAATCCCTGTGAAGCTTTCTTT.

The V gene is TRBV7-6, the J gene TRBJ1-1; D possibly corresponds to TRBD1 (5 bases). The V end was cut by 5 bases, the J end by 4 bases, with 14 bases between. The CDR3 runs to 14 residues. CDR1 and CDR2 (germline): SGHVS, FNYEAQ. This chain's CDR3 is CASSPPGDVTEAFF. The CDR3 bases are TGTGCCAGCAGCCCCCCGGGGGATGTCACTGAAGCTTTCTTT.

This clonotype was picked up many times. The gene calls are TRBV4-1 and TRBJ1-1, with a weak D call TRBD1 (6 bases). The CDR3 spans 14 residues. Germline CDR1 reads MGHRA; CDR2 reads YSYEKL. V dropped 4 bases and J dropped 9 bases, with 18 bases sitting between them. The CDR3 here is CASSPPIGGMKAFF. The DNA for the CDR3 is TGCGCCAGCAGCCCCCCCATAGGGGGGATGAAAGCTTTCTTT.

This clonotype was detected many times. The V gene is TRBV24-1, the J gene TRBJ2-6; D ambiguous. Trimming left V 9 bases short and J 4 bases short, with 9 bases between. The CDR3 spans 13 residues. CDR1 and CDR2 from the germline V gene are KGHDR and SFDVKD. The CDR3 loop reads CATSPQGANVLTF. In DNA, the CDR3 is TGTGCCACCTCCCCTCAAGGGGCCAACGTCCTGACTTTC.

At least ten counts were recorded for this clonotype. CDR3 residues: CASSFRGLDTEAFF. CDR3 sequence (DNA): TGTGCCAGCAGTTTCAGAGGGTTGGACACTGAAGCTTTCTTT. The genes are TRBV12-3 or TRBV12-4 and TRBJ1-1; unclear D gene. V gave up 3 bases and J gave up 3 bases, with 11 bases separating them. This CDR3 contains 14 residues.

This clonotype came up many times. The chain uses TRBV28 and TRBJ2-7, with TRBD2 matching over 11 bases. V shed 5 bases and J 6 bases; nucleotides not matched to a gene: 12. Per the germline V gene, CDR1 is MDHEN and CDR2 is SYDVKM. The CDR3 consists of 16 residues. The CDR3 DNA reads as TGTGCCAGCAGTCCCCACCGATTAGCGGGAGGGCGCGAGCAGTACTTC. Its translation: CASSPHRLAGGREQYF.

In regard to this clonotype: A read error is possible here, since a much larger clone lies one base away. The chain uses TRBV11-1 and TRBJ2-6; weak D call: TRBD2 (6 bases). Germline V CDR1 and CDR2: SGHAT, FQDESV (reference sequence). V was clipped by 6 bases and J by 4 bases, with 19 bases between them. The CDR3 extends over 17 amino acids. CDR3 in DNA: TGTGCCAGCAGACCCCTATCGGGAGTATCCGGGGCCAACGTCCTGACTTTC. Amino acid sequence: CASRPLSGVSGANVLTF.

This clonotype was seen at least ten times. V gene TRBV6-5 combines with J gene TRBJ2-7; D possibly corresponds to TRBD2 (6 bases). The CDR3 sequence is 13 residues long. Trimming left V 2 bases short and J 4 bases short, with 9 bases between. Germline assignment: CDR1 MNHEY and CDR2 SVGAGI. The CDR3 nucleotides read TGTGCCAGCAGTTACGGGAGGTGGTACGAGCAGTACTTC. Its translation: CASSYGRWYEQYF.